The next 25 T cell receptor beta chains were all read from a single sample in a study of blood T cell repertoires in COVID-19. Assay used: immunoSEQ multiplex PCR; TCRdb lists only in-frame clones, some missing. Of approximately 180,000 clones detected, approximately 80% appear once; the ten largest clones hold around 6.7%. The specimen sequenced was peripheral blood. These receptors all come from a woman between 35 and 50 years old with COVID-19, enrolled during active disease.

This chain uses TRBV19 with TRBJ1-2; perhaps TRBD1 as D (6 bases). Trimming removed 2 bases from V and 8 bases from J, with 15 bases in between. The CDR3 covers 14 residues. Germline assignment: CDR1 LNHDA and CDR2 SQIVND (reference sequence). CDR3 in DNA: TGTGCCAGTAGTATAAACCCACTTGGGGGCGGCTACACCTTC. Translation gives CASSINPLGGGYTF.

The chain recombines TRBV27 with TRBJ2-7; 9 bases match TRBD1. CDR3 length: 16 residues. The junction had 4 bases not matched to a gene; V was cut back by 1 base and J by 0 bases. CDR1 and CDR2 from the germline V gene are MNHEY and SMNVEV (reference sequence). This CDR3 reads CASSLYGTGSSYEQYF. The CDR3 DNA reads TGTGCCAGCAGTTTATACGGGACAGGGAGCTCCTACGAGCAGTACTTC.

CDR3 bases: TGTGCCAGCAGTGATACCAGTAAAGCTTTCTTT. This sequence encodes CASSDTSKAFF. The chain has TRBV28 and TRBJ1-1, with D unclear. The CDR3 sequence is 11 residues long. V dropped 5 bases and J dropped 9 bases, with 10 bases sitting between them. Germline values: CDR1 MDHEN, CDR2 SYDVKM.

The chain uses TRBV9 and TRBJ1-2, with D perhaps TRBD1 (6 bases). CDR1 is SGDLS, CDR2 YYNGEE, per germline. The CDR3 contains 13 residues. The ends were cut back, 0 bases at V and 5 bases at J, with 8 bases in the middle. Here the CDR3 reads CASSVEQGYGYTF. The CDR3 bases are TGTGCCAGCAGCGTAGAACAGGGATATGGCTACACCTTC.

The genes are TRBV6-2 or TRBV6-3 and TRBJ2-3, with TRBD2 matching 13 bases. The CDR3 is 16 amino acids. The trim removed 5 bases at V and 7 bases at J, leaving 9 bases unmatched. Germline V gene sequence: CDR1 MNHEY, CDR2 SVGEGT. CDR3 nucleotides: TGTGCCAGCAGTCTAGGGACTAGCGGGGCCACTAATACGCAGTATTTT. Amino acid sequence: CASSLGTSGATNTQYF.

This clone was counted only a few times. V gene TRBV30 combines with J gene TRBJ1-5; D not resolved. V lost 5 bases and J 0 bases, leaving 5 bases between the germline ends. Germline V gene sequence: CDR1 GTSNPN, CDR2 SVGIG (reference sequence). The length of the CDR3 is 12 residues. Here the CDR3 DNA reads TGTGCCTGGGCTAGTAGCAATCAGCCCCAGCATTTT. Translating it yields CAWASSNQPQHF.

The chain has TRBV27 and TRBJ1-3; D not resolved. In germline, CDR1 is MNHEY, CDR2 SMNVEV (reference sequence). V lost 10 bases to trimming and J lost 7 bases, with 14 bases between them. This CDR3 is built from 12 residues. The CDR3 reads CATRGIGNTIYF. CDR3 nucleotides: TGTGCCACACGGGGAATAGGGAACACCATATATTTT.

The V call is TRBV20-1, the J call TRBJ1-3, with D unresolved. V shed 3 bases and J shed 0 bases, with 9 bases lying between them. This CDR3 is 14 amino acids long. The germline gives CDR1 DFQATT, CDR2 SNEGSKA (reference sequence). CDR3 protein: CSASAGVSGNTIYF. CDR3 coding DNA: TGCAGTGCTAGTGCCGGGGTCTCTGGAAACACCATATATTTT.

The chain employs TRBV27 and TRBJ2-2; 11 bases are shared with TRBD2. Germline V gene data show CDR1 as MNHEY and CDR2 as SMNVEV (reference sequence). Unmatched junction bases numbered 10, after V lost 3 bases and J lost 4 bases. The CDR3 has 18 residues. DNA of the CDR3: TGTGCCAGCAGTTTGAATATAGCGGGAGGGCCAATCACCGGGGAGCTGTTTTTT. Amino acids: CASSLNIAGGPITGELFF.

V and J are TRBV19 and TRBJ2-5; D is perhaps TRBD2 (5 bases). Germline CDR1 reads LNHDA; CDR2 reads SQIVND (reference sequence). Trimming took off 8 bases at V and 5 bases at J, with 12 bases between the two ends. The CDR3 has 12 residues. The CDR3 reads CASRTVGETQYF. As DNA, the CDR3 is TGTGCCAGTCGGACTGTGGGCGAGACCCAGTACTTC.

The chain recombines TRBV7-9 with TRBJ2-2, with TRBD2 identical over 8 bases. V lost 4 bases to trimming and J lost 5 bases; unmatched junction nucleotides: 12. The CDR3 covers 17 residues. In germline, CDR1 is SEHNR, CDR2 FQNEAQ (reference sequence). The DNA for the CDR3 is TGTGCCAGCAGCTCCTCTGCGGGGGGAAAGGTGACCGGGGAGCTGTTTTTT. It yields the protein CASSSSAGGKVTGELFF. The whole variable domain, remainder taken from reference TRBV7-9 and TRBJ2-2, is DTGVSQNPRHKITKRGQNVTFRCDPISEHNRLYWYRQTLGQGPEFLTYFQNEAQLEKSRLLSDRFSAERPKGSFSTLEIQRTEQGDSAMYLCASSSSAGGKVTGELFFGEGSRLTVL.

The chain has TRBV28 and TRBJ1-1; TRBD1 aligns across 8 bases. In germline, CDR1 is MDHEN, CDR2 SYDVKM. V lost 6 bases to trimming and J lost 1 base; unmatched junction nucleotides: 7. The CDR3 is 15 amino acids. CDR3 DNA: TGTGCCAGCAGGAAGACAGGGGCGCGGAACACTGAAGCTTTCTTT. Its translation is CASRKTGARNTEAFF. The full variable domain, with the rest looked up from reference TRBV28 and TRBJ1-1, is DVKVTQSSRYLVKRTGEKVFLECVQDMDHENMFWYRQDPGLGLRLIYFSYDVKMKEKGDIPEGYSVSREKKERFSLILESASTNQTSMYLCASRKTGARNTEAFFGQGTRLTVV.

This clone occurred a few times. The chain employs TRBV5-1 and TRBJ1-1, with D uncertain. Per the germline V gene, CDR1 is SGHRS and CDR2 is YFSETQ. Trimming took 2 bases from V and 1 from J, leaving 12 bases between them. This CDR3 spans 15 amino acids. CDR3 in amino acids: CASSFEQTKNTEAFF. The CDR3 bases are TGCGCCAGCAGCTTTGAACAGACTAAGAACACTGAAGCTTTCTTT.

In DNA form, the CDR3 reads TGTGCCAGCAGCCAGGGACTAGCAGAACAAGAGACCCAGTACTTC. Translation: CASSQGLAEQETQYF. The chain is built from TRBV13 and TRBJ2-5, with TRBD2 matching 9 bases. Trimming removed 5 bases from V and 2 bases from J; junction bases left unmatched: 6. The CDR3 is 15 residues long. Germline CDR1 and CDR2: PRHDT and FYEKMQ (reference sequence).

The chain employs TRBV18 and TRBJ1-2; possible D gene TRBD1, 6 bases. The CDR3 has 15 amino acids. Germline CDR1 and CDR2: KGHSH and LQKENI. V was shortened by 3 bases and J by 0 bases, with 11 bases between the two germline ends. The CDR3 region has the DNA TGTGCCAGCTCACCGCGGACAGTAGCTAACTATGGCTACACCTTC. Translating gives CASSPRTVANYGYTF.

The V call is TRBV19, the J call TRBJ1-2; 7 bases are shared with TRBD1. This CDR3 is 15 amino acids long. V trimming: 3 bases; J trimming: 5 bases; junction bases outside the gene matches: 9. Germline CDR1 reads LNHDA; CDR2 reads SQIVND (reference sequence). The CDR3 bases are TGTGCCAGTAGTATTGGTCCAGGGGGAGTGTATGGCTACACCTTC. Its translation: CASSIGPGGVYGYTF.

The chain carries TRBV7-8 and TRBJ1-1, with TRBD1 matching over 8 bases. With V trimmed by 5 bases and J by 6 bases, 8 bases remained unmatched. The CDR3 runs 14 residues. Germline-derived CDR1 and CDR2 are SGHVS and FQNEAQ. In nucleotides, the CDR3 is TGTGCCAGCAGCCAAGGACAGGGTAAAGCTGAAGCTTTCTTT. Its protein product is CASSQGQGKAEAFF.

V usage is TRBV5-1 and J usage is TRBJ1-1; TRBD1 is a possible D gene (6 bases). The CDR3 runs to 13 residues. V was cut by 2 bases and J by 3 bases, with 8 bases left in between. CDR1 and CDR2 (germline): SGHRS, YFSETQ. CDR3 in amino acids: CASSFGQYTEAFF. Written as DNA, the CDR3 is TGCGCCAGCAGCTTTGGACAGTACACTGAAGCTTTCTTT.

The V gene is TRBV5-6, the J gene TRBJ2-7; 10 bases agree with TRBD2. Germline V gene sequence: CDR1 SGHDT, CDR2 YYEEEE. The V segment lost 4 bases and the J segment 7 bases; nucleotides outside the gene matches: 14. The CDR3 is 16 amino acids. The CDR3 bases are TGTGCCAGCAGCAAACTAGCGGGGATCCCCTACGATGAGCAGTACTTC. Translated, it gives CASSKLAGIPYDEQYF. The full variable domain, in which reference TRBV5-6 and TRBJ2-7 provide the parts outside the CDR3, is DAGVTQSPTHLIKTRGQQVTLRCSPKSGHDTVSWYQQALGQGPQFIFQYYEEEERQRGNFPDRFSGHQFPNYSSELNVNALLLGDSALYLCASSKLAGIPYDEQYFGPGTRLTVT.

This clone was picked up a small number of times. This chain connects TRBV5-4 to TRBJ1-1, with TRBD1 matching 9 bases. The CDR3 is made up of 14 amino acids. V lost 2 bases, J lost 4 bases, and 3 bases stayed unmatched. CDR1 is SGHNT and CDR2 is YYREEE in the germline V gene (reference sequence). The CDR3 region has the DNA TGTGCCAGCAGCTTCCGGGACAGGGTCACTGAAGCTTTCTTT. This translates into CASSFRDRVTEAFF.

The V call is TRBV7-2, the J call TRBJ2-7; the match to TRBD2 covers 11 bases. Germline lookup yields CDR1 SGHTA and CDR2 FQGNSA. The CDR3 contains 15 residues. V lost 6 bases to trimming and J lost 2 bases; unmatched junction nucleotides: 6. CDR3 coding DNA: TGTGCCAGCAGGGAACTAGCGGGGGTTACCTACGAGCAGTACTTC. The encoded protein is CASRELAGVTYEQYF.

The chain is built from TRBV10-2 and TRBJ2-5, with TRBD2 as a possible D gene (7 bases). Per germline, CDR1 WSHSY and CDR2 SAAADI. V was pared by 6 bases and J by 4 bases, with 9 bases between. This CDR3 region has 12 residues. The CDR3 nucleotides are TGCGCCAGCAGGGGGGGGCCAGAGACCCAGTACTTC. It translates to CASRGGPETQYF.

V usage is TRBV10-1 and J usage is TRBJ2-5; no reliable D call. The germline V gene encodes CDR1 WNHNN and CDR2 SYGVQD (reference sequence). V lost 4 bases, J lost 1 base, and 7 bases lay in between. The CDR3 extends over 13 amino acids. The CDR3 reads CASSGSGQETQYF. For the CDR3, the DNA is TGCGCCAGCAGTGGTTCGGGCCAAGAGACCCAGTACTTC.

The chain carries TRBV27 and TRBJ1-5; possible D gene TRBD1, 6 bases. The V and J ends lost 3 bases and 5 bases respectively, with 17 bases between them. Germline assignment: CDR1 MNHEY and CDR2 SMNVEV (reference sequence). CDR3 size: 16 residues. This chain's CDR3 is CASSFLGAGVDQPQHF. CDR3 coding DNA: TGTGCCAGCAGTTTTTTGGGCGCAGGGGTAGATCAGCCCCAGCATTTT.

V and J are TRBV7-9 and TRBJ2-1, with 9 bases fitting TRBD2. V shed 3 bases, J shed 4 bases, and the junction held 1 base outside the gene matches. CDR3 length: 14 residues. Germline CDR1 and CDR2: SEHNR and FQNEAQ (reference sequence). The CDR3 DNA reads as TGTGCCAGCAGCTTTGCGGGAGGGTACAATGAGCAGTTCTTC. Protein: CASSFAGGYNEQFF.